Detailed here is one T cell receptor beta chain. The CDR3 totals 16 residues. The junction had 11 bases not matched to a gene; V was cut back by 4 bases and J by 3 bases. Germline-derived CDR1 and CDR2 are SGHKS and YYEKEE (reference sequence). This sample is part of a study of blood T cell repertoires in COVID-19. Across the whole study: There were acute and convalescent COVID-19 samples, and they came from the United States, Italy and Spain. The analysed material was cDNA or gDNA that came from T cells, B-cell-depleted T cells, or PBMCs.

Original methodology: From reference gene primer amplification, estimates of nucleated cell counts were derived. Sequencing used immunoSEQ multiplex PCR; TCRdb keeps in-frame clones, though not all of them. That table is the source of V, J and clone size, and D and trimming were worked out from the DNA. The table includes just under 70,000 clones, 80% to 90% detected once. The material sequenced was peripheral blood. This receptor was taken from a man in his thirties or forties with acute or convalescent COVID-19. The rearrangement joins TRBV5-5 to TRBJ2-7, with TRBD2 matching 9 bases. CDR3 DNA sequence: TGTGCCAGCAGCCGCCTTCCTATGCGGGAGGGCTACGAGCAGTACTTC. Its translation is CASSRLPMREGYEQYF. Together with reference TRBV5-5 and TRBJ2-7, the CDR3 gives the full variable domain: DAGVTQSPTHLIKTRGQQVTLRCSPISGHKSVSWYQQVLGQGPQFIFQYYEKEERGRGNFPDRFSARQFPNYSSELNVNALLLGDSALYLCASSRLPMREGYEQYFGPGTRLTVT.